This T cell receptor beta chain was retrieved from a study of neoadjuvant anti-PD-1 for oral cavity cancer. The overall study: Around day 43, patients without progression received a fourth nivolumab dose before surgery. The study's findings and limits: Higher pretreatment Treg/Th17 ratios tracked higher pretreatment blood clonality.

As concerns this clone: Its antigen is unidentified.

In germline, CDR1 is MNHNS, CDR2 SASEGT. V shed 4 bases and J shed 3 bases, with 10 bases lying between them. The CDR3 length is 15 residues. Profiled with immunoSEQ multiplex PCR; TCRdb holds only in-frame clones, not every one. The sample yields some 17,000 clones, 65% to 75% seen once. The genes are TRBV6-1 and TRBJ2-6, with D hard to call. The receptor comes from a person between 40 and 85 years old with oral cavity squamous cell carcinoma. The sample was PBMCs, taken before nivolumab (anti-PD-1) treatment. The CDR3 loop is CASSGHQSGANVLTF. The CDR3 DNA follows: TGTGCCAGCAGTGGACATCAGAGTGGGGCCAACGTCCTGACTTTC.